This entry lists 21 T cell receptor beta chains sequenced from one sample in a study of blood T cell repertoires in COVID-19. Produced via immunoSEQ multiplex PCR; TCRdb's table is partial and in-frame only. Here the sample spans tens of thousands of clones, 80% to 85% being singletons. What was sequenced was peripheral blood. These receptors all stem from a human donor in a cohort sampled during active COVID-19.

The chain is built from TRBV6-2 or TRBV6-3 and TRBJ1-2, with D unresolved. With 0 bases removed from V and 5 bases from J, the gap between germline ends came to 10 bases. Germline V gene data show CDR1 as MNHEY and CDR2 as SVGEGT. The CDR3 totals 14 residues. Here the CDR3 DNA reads TGTGCCAGCAGTTACTCACGAACAAGTTATGGCTACACCTTC. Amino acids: CASSYSRTSYGYTF.

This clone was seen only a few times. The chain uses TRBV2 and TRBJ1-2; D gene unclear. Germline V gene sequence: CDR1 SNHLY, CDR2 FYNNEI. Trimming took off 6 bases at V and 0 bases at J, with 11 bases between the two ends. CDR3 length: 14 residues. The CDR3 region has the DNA TGTGCCAGCAGCAGCGGTTTAGCTAACTATGGCTACACCTTC. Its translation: CASSSGLANYGYTF. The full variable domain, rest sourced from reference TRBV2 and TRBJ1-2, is EPEVTQTPSHQVTQMGQEVILRCVPISNHLYFYWYRQILGQKVEFLVSFYNNEISEKSEIFDDQFSVERPDGSNFTLKIRSTKLEDSAMYFCASSSGLANYGYTFGSGTRLTVV.

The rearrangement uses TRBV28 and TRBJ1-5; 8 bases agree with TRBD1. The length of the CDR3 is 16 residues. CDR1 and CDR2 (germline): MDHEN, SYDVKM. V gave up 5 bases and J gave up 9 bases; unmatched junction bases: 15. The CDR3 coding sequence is TGTGCCAGCAGTCCCCAGGACAGGGTGGGCCGTGGGCCCCAGCATTTT. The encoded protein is CASSPQDRVGRGPQHF.

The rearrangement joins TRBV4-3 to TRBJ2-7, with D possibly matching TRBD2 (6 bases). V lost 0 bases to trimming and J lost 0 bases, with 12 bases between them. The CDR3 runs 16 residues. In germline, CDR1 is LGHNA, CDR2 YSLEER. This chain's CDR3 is CASSQDFPGVSYEQYF. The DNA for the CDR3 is TGCGCCAGCAGCCAAGATTTTCCGGGAGTCTCCTACGAGCAGTACTTC.

The CDR3 sequence: CASSEAGTINEQFF. CDR3 DNA: TGTGCCAGCAGTGAGGCGGGCACTATCAATGAGCAGTTCTTC. The rearrangement uses TRBV25-1 and TRBJ2-1, with D tentatively TRBD2 (5 bases). Trimming cost V 3 bases and J 6 bases, with 12 bases left between them. Per the germline V gene, CDR1 is MGHDK and CDR2 is SYGVNS. The CDR3 has 14 amino acids.

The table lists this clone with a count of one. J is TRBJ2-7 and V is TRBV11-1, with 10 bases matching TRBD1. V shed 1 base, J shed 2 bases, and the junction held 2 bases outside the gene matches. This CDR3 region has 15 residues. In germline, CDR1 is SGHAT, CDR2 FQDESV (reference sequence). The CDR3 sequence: CASSLEGTGAYEQYF. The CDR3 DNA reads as TGTGCCAGCAGCTTAGAGGGGACAGGGGCCTACGAGCAGTACTTC. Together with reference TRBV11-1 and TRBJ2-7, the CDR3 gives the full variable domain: EAEVAQSPRYKITEKSQAVAFWCDPISGHATLYWYRQILGQGPELLVQFQDESVVDDSQLPKDRFSAERLKGVDSTLKIQPAELGDSAMYLCASSLEGTGAYEQYFGPGTRLTVT.

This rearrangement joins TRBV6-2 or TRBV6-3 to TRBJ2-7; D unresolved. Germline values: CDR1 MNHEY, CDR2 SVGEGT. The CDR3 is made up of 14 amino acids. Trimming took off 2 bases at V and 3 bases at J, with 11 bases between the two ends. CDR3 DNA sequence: TGTGCCAGCAGTTACGCGGCCCAAAACTACGAGCAGTACTTC. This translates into CASSYAAQNYEQYF.

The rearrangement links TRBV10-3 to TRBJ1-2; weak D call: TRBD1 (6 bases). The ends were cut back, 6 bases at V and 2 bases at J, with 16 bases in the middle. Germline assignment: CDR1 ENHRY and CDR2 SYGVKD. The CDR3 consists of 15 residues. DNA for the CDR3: TGTGCCATCAGCGATACGCAGGGGTTCAACTATGGCTACACCTTC. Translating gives CAISDTQGFNYGYTF.

DNA for the CDR3: TGTGCCAGCAGCTTTCAGGGACTTAGCACAGATACGCAGTATTTT. This encodes CASSFQGLSTDTQYF. J is TRBJ2-3 and V is TRBV5-4; D may be TRBD2 (6 bases). Germline V CDR1 and CDR2: SGHNT, YYREEE (reference sequence). The CDR3 is made up of 15 amino acids. With 2 bases removed from V and 0 bases from J, the gap between germline ends came to 10 bases.

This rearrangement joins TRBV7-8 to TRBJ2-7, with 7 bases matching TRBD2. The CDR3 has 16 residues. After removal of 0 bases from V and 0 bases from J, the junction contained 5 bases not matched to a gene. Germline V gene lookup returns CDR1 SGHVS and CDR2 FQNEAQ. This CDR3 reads CASSLAEASGSYEQYF. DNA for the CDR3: TGTGCCAGCAGCTTAGCTGAGGCTAGCGGCTCCTACGAGCAGTACTTC.

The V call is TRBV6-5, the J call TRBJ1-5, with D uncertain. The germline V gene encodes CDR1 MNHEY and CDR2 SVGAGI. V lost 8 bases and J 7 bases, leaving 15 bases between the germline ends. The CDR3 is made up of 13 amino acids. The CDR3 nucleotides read TGTGCCAGCTCTGCCAGATACACCCAGCCCCAGCATTTT. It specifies CASSARYTQPQHF.

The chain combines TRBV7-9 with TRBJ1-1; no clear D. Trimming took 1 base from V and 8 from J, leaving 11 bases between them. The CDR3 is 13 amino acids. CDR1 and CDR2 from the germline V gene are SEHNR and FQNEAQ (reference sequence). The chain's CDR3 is CASSLVTRWEAFF. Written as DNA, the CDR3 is TGTGCCAGCAGCTTAGTGACTCGATGGGAAGCTTTCTTT. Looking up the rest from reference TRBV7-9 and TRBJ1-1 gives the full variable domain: DTGVSQNPRHKITKRGQNVTFRCDPISEHNRLYWYRQTLGQGPEFLTYFQNEAQLEKSRLLSDRFSAERPKGSFSTLEIQRTEQGDSAMYLCASSLVTRWEAFFGQGTRLTVV.

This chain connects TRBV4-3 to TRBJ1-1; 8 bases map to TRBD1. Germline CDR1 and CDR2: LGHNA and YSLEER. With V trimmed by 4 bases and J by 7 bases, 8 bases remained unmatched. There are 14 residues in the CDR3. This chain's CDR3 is CASSPWTGFGEAFF. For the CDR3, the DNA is TGCGCCAGCAGCCCATGGACAGGGTTTGGTGAAGCTTTCTTT.

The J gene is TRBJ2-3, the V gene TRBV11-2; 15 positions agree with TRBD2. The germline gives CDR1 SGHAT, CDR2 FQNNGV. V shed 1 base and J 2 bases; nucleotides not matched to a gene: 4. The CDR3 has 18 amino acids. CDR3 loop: CASSLGGLAGGPTDTQYF. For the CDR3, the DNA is TGTGCCAGCAGCTTAGGGGGACTAGCGGGGGGCCCCACAGATACGCAGTATTTT.

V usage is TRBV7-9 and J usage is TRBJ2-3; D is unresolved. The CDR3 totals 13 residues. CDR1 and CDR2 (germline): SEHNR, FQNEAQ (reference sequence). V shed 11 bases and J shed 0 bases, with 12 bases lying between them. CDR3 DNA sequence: TGTGCCCTCGAAGTGCTAAGCACAGATACGCAGTATTTT. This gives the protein CALEVLSTDTQYF.

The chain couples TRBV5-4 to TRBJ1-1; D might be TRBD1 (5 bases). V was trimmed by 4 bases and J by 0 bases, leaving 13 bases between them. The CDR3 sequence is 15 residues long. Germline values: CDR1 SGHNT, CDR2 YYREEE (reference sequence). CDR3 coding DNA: TGTGCCAGCAGCCGGCGGGGCGACATGAACACTGAAGCTTTCTTT. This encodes CASSRRGDMNTEAFF.

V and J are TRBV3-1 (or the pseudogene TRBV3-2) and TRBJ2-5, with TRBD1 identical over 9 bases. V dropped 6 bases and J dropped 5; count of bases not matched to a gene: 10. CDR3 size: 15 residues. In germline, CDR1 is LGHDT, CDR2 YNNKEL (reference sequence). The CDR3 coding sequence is TGTGCCAGCAGGACAAGGAACAGGGGGCGGGAGACCCAGTACTTC. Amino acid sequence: CASRTRNRGRETQYF.

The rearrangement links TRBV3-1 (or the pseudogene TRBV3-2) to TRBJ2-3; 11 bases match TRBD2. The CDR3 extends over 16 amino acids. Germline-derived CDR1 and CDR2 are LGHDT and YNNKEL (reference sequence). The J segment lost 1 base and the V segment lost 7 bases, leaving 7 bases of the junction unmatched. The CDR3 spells CASNSGGAPGTDTQYF. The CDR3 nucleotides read TGTGCCAGCAATAGCGGGGGGGCCCCCGGCACAGATACGCAGTATTTT.

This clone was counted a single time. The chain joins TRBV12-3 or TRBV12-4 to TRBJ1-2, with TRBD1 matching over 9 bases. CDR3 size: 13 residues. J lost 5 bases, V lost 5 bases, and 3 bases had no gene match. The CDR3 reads CASSKDRGYGYTF. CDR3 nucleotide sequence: TGTGCCAGCAGTAAAGACAGGGGGTATGGCTACACCTTC.

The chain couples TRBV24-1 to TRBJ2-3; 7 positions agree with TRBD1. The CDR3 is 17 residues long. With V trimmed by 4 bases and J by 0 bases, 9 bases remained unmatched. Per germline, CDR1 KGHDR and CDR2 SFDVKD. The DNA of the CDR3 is TGTGCCACCAGTGAGATCTCCGGGACAGAGAGCACAGATACGCAGTATTTT. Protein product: CATSEISGTESTDTQYF.

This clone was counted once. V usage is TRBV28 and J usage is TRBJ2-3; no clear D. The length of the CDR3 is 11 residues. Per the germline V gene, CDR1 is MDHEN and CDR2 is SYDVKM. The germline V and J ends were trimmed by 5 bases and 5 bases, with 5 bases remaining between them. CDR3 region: CASSGIDTQYF. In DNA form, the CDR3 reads TGTGCCAGCAGTGGCATAGATACGCAGTATTTT.